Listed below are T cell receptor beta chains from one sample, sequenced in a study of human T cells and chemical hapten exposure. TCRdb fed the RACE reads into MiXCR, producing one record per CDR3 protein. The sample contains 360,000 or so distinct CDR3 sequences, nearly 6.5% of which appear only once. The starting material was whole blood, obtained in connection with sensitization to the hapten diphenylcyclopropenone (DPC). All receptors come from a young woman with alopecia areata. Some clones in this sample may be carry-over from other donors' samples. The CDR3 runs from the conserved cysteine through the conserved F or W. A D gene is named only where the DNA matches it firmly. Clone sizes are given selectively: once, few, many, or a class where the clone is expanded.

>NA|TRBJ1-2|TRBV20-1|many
CSARVSFYGYTF
TGCAGTGCTCGGGTCAGCTTCTATGGCTACACCTTC
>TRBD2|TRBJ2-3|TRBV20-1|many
CSASRGLAEVYTQYF
TGCAGTGCTAGTAGGGGACTAGCGGAGGTGTATACGCAGTATTTT
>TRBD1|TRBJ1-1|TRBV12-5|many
CASGNLAGGLNTEAFF
TGTGCTAGTGGCAATCTGGCAGGGGGCTTGAACACTGAAGCTTTCTTT
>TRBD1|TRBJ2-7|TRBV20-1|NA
CSAPDRSSYEQYF
TGCAGTGCTCCGGACAGGAGCTCCTACGAGCAGTACTTC
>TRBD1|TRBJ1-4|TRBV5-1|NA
CASRRDSTNEKLFF
TGCGCCAGCAGGAGGGACAGTACTAATGAAAAACTGTTTTTT
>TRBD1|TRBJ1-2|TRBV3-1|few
CASSQESGGGRYGYTF
TGTGCCAGCAGCCAAGAAAGTGGAGGGGGCAGGTATGGCTACACCTTC
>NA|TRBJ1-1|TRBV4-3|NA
CASSHGRQGNTEAFF
TGCGCCAGCAGCCATGGACGGCAGGGGAATACTGAAGCTTTCTTT
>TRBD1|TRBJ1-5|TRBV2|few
CASTTGRQPQHF
TGTGCCAGCACGACAGGGAGGCAGCCCCAGCATTTT
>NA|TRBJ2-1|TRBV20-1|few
CSAQLAHEQFF
TGCAGTGCTCAGCTAGCCCATGAGCAGTTCTTC
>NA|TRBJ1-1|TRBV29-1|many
CSVTPNTEAFF
TGCAGCGTGACACCGAACACTGAAGCTTTCTTT
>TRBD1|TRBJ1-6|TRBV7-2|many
CASSPRTGGNSPLHF
TGTGCCAGCAGCCCTAGGACAGGGGGAAATTCACCCCTCCACTTT
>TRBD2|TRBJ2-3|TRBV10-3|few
CAISWTSGNTDTQYF
TGTGCCATCAGTTGGACTAGCGGAAACACAGATACGCAGTATTTT
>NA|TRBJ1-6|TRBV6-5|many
CASSYSNSPLHF
TGTGCCAGCAGTTACAGTAATTCACCCCTCCACTTT
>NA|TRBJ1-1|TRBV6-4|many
CASSDRDTEAFF
TGTGCCAGCAGTGACAGGGACACTGAAGCTTTCTTT
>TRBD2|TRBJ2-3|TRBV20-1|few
CSVKGRVTSGTDTQYF
TGCAGTGTTAAAGGGAGGGTGACTAGCGGCACAGATACGCAGTATTTT
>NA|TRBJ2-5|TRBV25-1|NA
CASSEKASSDEETQYF
TGTGCCAGCAGTGAAAAGGCCTCTAGCGACGAAGAGACCCAGTACTTC
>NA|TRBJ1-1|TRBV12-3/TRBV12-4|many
CASSSPGDTEAFF
TGTGCCAGCAGTTCACCTGGGGACACTGAAGCTTTCTTT
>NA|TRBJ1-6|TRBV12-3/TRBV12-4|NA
CASSLENNSPLHF
TGTGCCAGCAGTTTGGAAAACAATTCACCCCTCCACTTT
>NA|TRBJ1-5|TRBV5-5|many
CASSLEGSSNQPQHF
TGTGCCAGCAGCTTGGAAGGGAGTAGCAATCAGCCCCAGCATTTT
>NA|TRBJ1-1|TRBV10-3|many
CAISESQGMRQTEAFF
TGTGCCATCAGTGAGTCGCAGGGGATGAGGCAGACTGAAGCTTTCTTT
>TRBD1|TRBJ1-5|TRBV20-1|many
CSAKHNRGNNQPQHF
TGCAGTGCCAAACACAACAGGGGAAACAATCAGCCCCAGCATTTT
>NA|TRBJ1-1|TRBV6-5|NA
CASSQGLMNTEAFF
TGTGCCAGCAGTCAGGGTTTGATGAACACTGAAGCTTTCTTT
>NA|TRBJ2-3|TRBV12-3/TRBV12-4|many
CASTRRAGTDTQYF
TGTGCCAGCACCCGACGCGCGGGCACAGATACGCAGTATTTT
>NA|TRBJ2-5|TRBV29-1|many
CSVEDPWRDRLTQYF
TGCAGCGTTGAAGACCCATGGCGGGACCGATTGACCCAGTACTTC
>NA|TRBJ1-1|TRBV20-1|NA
CSAPDRNTEAFF
TGCAGTGCTCCGGACAGGAACACTGAAGCTTTCTTT
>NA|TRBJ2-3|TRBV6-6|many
CATSEPTDTQYF
TGTGCCACTTCGGAGCCCACAGATACGCAGTATTTT
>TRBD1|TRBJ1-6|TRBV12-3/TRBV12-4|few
CASSPHSTGRYSPLHF
TGTGCCAGCAGTCCTCACTCGACAGGGCGTTATTCACCCCTCCACTTT
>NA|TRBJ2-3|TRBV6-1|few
CASTEDTQYF
TGTGCCAGCACCGAAGATACGCAGTATTTT
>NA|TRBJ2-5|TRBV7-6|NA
CASSVSVAGETQYF
TGTGCCAGCAGTGTGAGCGTCGCAGGAGAGACCCAGTACTTC
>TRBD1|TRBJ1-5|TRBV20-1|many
CSARKQGSNQPQHF
TGCAGTGCTAGAAAACAGGGGAGCAATCAGCCCCAGCATTTT
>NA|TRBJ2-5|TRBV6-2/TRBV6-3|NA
CASSTFDTKETQYF
TGTGCCAGCAGTACTTTTGACACCAAAGAGACCCAGTACTTC
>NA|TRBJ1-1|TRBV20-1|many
CSAPPQGNTEAFF
TGCAGTGCTCCGCCACAGGGGAACACTGAAGCTTTCTTT
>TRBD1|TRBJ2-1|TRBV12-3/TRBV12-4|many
CASSYAGGGSMNEQFF
TGTGCCAGCAGTTACGCAGGGGGCGGAAGTATGAATGAGCAGTTCTTC
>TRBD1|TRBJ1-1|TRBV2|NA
CASNRDRVTEAFF
TGTGCCAGCAACCGGGACAGGGTCACTGAAGCTTTCTTT
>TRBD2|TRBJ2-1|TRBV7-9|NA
CASSSGASGVPGEQFF
TGTGCCAGCAGCTCCGGGGCTAGCGGGGTTCCGGGTGAGCAGTTCTTC
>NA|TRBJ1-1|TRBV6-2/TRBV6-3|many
CASTTTGGLEAFF
TGTGCCAGCACCACCACAGGAGGACTTGAAGCTTTCTTT
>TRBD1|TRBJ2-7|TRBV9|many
CASSATPGQVYEQYF
TGTGCCAGCAGCGCTACTCCGGGACAGGTTTACGAGCAGTACTTC
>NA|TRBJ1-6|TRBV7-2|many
CASSLDLQTSPLHF
TGTGCCAGCAGCTTAGACCTGCAGACTTCACCCCTCCACTTT
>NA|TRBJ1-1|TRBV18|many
CASQGNGGSTEAFF
TGTGCCAGCCAAGGGAACGGGGGGTCCACTGAAGCTTTCTTT
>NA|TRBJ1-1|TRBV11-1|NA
CASSLLGIPGYTEAFF
TGTGCCAGCAGCTTGTTAGGGATTCCTGGGTACACTGAAGCTTTCTTT
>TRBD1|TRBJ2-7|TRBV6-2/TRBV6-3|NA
CASGGQETGEQYF
TGTGCCAGCGGTGGACAGGAGACAGGCGAGCAGTACTTC
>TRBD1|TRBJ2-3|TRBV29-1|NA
CSVDGTGSGDTQYF
TGCAGCGTTGACGGGACAGGGAGTGGGGATACGCAGTATTTT